This paragraph reports one T cell receptor beta chain. This clonotype was picked up many times. The specificity of this receptor is unknown. Per-base quality was not reported, and no clone a single base away is much larger than it. This entry is derived from a study of Graves' ophthalmopathy and Graves' hyperthyroidism (dated by TCRdb to the late 2010s). Regarding the research as a whole: Peripheral blood was collected at initial diagnosis, prior to any treatment. For independent validation, a separate cohort was made up of approximately 19 hyperthyroidism patients plus 17 patients who later progressed from hyperthyroidism to ophthalmopathy. To explore V-J signatures distinguishing ophthalmopathy from hyperthyroidism, a discovery set of about 99 patients (about 43 ophthalmopathy, about 57 stable hyperthyroidism) was enrolled. In over five hyperthyroidism patients, T-cell repertoires of thyroid tissue and blood were compared. The study used signatures of the TCR beta repertoire to tell Graves' ophthalmopathy apart from Graves' hyperthyroidism and to predict which patients would progress to ophthalmopathy. Following sampling, methimazole starting at 30 mg daily was administered to hyperthyroidism patients, and high-dose intravenous methylprednisolone was administered to ophthalmopathy patients. For training and testing, the 80 to 100 patients in the discovery cohort were randomly divided in a 7:3 ratio. In total, approximately 140 blood samples were TCR-sequenced: roughly 45 ophthalmopathy, 80 or so hyperthyroidism and some 17 hyperthyroidism-to-ophthalmopathy patients. Paper-wide results and their limitations: Ophthalmopathy was separated from stable hyperthyroidism by the 13-signature model with more than 85% sensitivity and less than 82% specificity in cross-validation and with 80%/75% in the test set. In validation, the model predicted ophthalmopathy progression with 70.59% sensitivity and around 72% specificity; approximately 12 predicted patients were CT-confirmed with GO in a median of approximately six months. No statistical method was used to set the sample size in advance, and the investigators knew which group each participant was assigned to. Most expanded thyroid clonotypes with frequency above 0.001 were also detected in blood, suggesting blood repertoires may reflect the thyroid immune response.

For repertoire sequencing, TCR beta CDR3 regions were amplified from RNA transcripts. A first-round RT-PCR used HTBI primers with the Qiagen OneStep RT-PCR kit, followed by a second-round multiplex PCR, size selection and purification. Libraries were sequenced paired-end with 100 bp reads on an Illumina HiSeq2000. The original methods were these. Reads were processed with SOAPnuke, discarding reads with adapters, uncalled bases, mean Phred below 15, or no exact constant-primer or identifier match. High-quality paired reads were merged with COPE v1.2.5. Each unique nucleotide sequence was treated as a clonotype, and MiTCR v1.1 was used to align the clonotypes to the IMGT TRB V, D and J references. Analysis was restricted to V-J combinations with a frequency above 0.0001, which covered just over 98% of repertoires. For each V-J combination, a TCR clonal expansion and chaos score was defined as the ratio of F50 clonal expansion to chaos observed in the TCRdist matrix. Welch's t-statistics and random forest were used to reduce features to about 13 V-J combinations, which were fed into a naive Bayes classifier. The Morisita-Horn index was used to measure how similar the thyroid and blood repertoires were. In TCRdb, the public reads were trimmed at Q25 with fastp and aligned with MiXCR, with productive beta chains retained. Each entry is one CDR3 protein sequence, shown with its most common DNA and genes. The V and J calls shown here were made by TCRdb, not taken from the authors' results. This sample gives roughly 420,000 distinct CDR3 sequences in total; approximately 21% of them show up just once. Jointly, the top ten make up more than 2.5% of the sample.

Hyperthyroidism was defined as stable when no progression to ophthalmopathy occurred within 18 months of follow-up. The hyperthyroidism patients were 18 to 65 years old and newly diagnosed, with a disease duration of less than 2 months. Anyone with other autoimmune diseases, uncontrolled infections, pregnancy or lactation was excluded from the study. Clinical symptoms, serum thyroxine, TRAb, thyroid ultrasound and orbital computed tomography were used for diagnosis. PBMCs were isolated from roughly 10 ml of fresh peripheral blood by Ficoll-Paque density gradient centrifugation. Trizol reagent was used to extract the total RNA, and its quality was then checked on an Agilent 2100 Bioanalyzer. From a lookup of the germline V gene, CDR1 and CDR2 are SGDLS and YYNGEE. V gives up 2 bases and J gives up 0 bases, and the segment between their germline ends measures 18 bases. The CDR3 holds 17 amino acids from the cysteine to the phenylalanine. The read is trimmed to its CDR3 DNA, 51 bases read in frame from base 1.

The source is a woman aged 18-29 years with stable Graves' hyperthyroidism. Donor details come from another sample of the same person, matched by shared clones. Sequencing used peripheral blood. Recombination linked TRBV9 to TRBJ2-7; the D gene remains uncertain. The DNA sequence follows: TGTGCCAGCAGCGTTTCCCCTCACGGAATGAGCTCCTACGAGCAGTACTTC. Its translation is CASSVSPHGMSSYEQYF.